This passage covers 21 T cell receptor beta chains from one sample sequenced in a study of T cells in severe cutaneous drug reactions. Carbamazepine had induced Stevens-Johnson syndrome or toxic epidermal necrolysis in the sequenced donors. The iRepertoire multiplex PCR system with TCR subtype-specific primers built both bulk and single-cell libraries. TCRdb reprocessed the multiplex PCR reads, keeping one entry per CDR3 protein, no DNA. This listing includes under 5,000 distinct CDR3 sequences. Source material: PBMCs. All receptors come from a human donor with Stevens-Johnson syndrome, a severe cutaneous drug reaction.

Frequency places this clonotype as medium-sized. V and J are TRBV6-1 and TRBJ1-5. From germline, CDR1 is MNHNS and CDR2 SASEGT. CDR3 length: 15 amino acids. CDR3 region: CASSDHSFSNQPQHF.

This clonotype ranks as medium-sized in terms of frequency. CDR3 protein: CASNPDRKINQPQHF. The chain carries TRBV27 and TRBJ1-5; lacking DNA, the TRBD1 call made by TCRdb goes unchecked. Germline assignment: CDR1 MNHEY and CDR2 SMNVEV (reference sequence). The CDR3 is made up of 15 amino acids.

The genes are TRBV28 and TRBJ1-6; TCRdb's D gene call, TRBD1, goes unchecked for lack of DNA. The CDR3 has 14 amino acids. Per the germline V gene, CDR1 is MDHEN and CDR2 is SYDVKM. CDR3 region: CASSETGYNSPLHF.

The chain recombines TRBV5-1 with TRBJ2-3. CDR1 is SGHRS, CDR2 YFSETQ, per germline. This CDR3 has 14 amino acids. The CDR3 region is CASSIRRSSDTQYF.

The chain couples TRBV20-1 to TRBJ2-7; TCRdb picks TRBD2, but there is no DNA to check that call. Germline loops: CDR1 DFQATT, CDR2 SNEGSKA (reference sequence). The CDR3 runs 14 residues. CDR3 sequence reads: CSARPPSGSHEQYF.

This clonotype is called medium-sized based on its frequency. The chain recombines TRBV6-1 with TRBJ1-2. CDR1 and CDR2 from the germline V gene are MNHNS and SASEGT. The CDR3 is 15 amino acids. CDR3 loop: CASSEGHQTNYGYTF.

In terms of frequency, this clonotype is medium-sized. V and J are TRBV6-6 and TRBJ2-7; TCRdb outputs TRBD1, but without DNA this stays unchecked. The germline gives CDR1 MNHNY, CDR2 SVGAGI (reference sequence). This CDR3 is 15 amino acids long. This CDR3 is CASSYLGQGSYEQYF.

This rearrangement joins TRBV11-1 to TRBJ2-3; the D gene TCRdb calls, TRBD1, cannot be checked with no DNA. Per the germline V gene, CDR1 is SGHAT and CDR2 is FQDESV (reference sequence). CDR3 length equals 16 residues. The CDR3 reads CASSLALRGSGDTQYF.

V gene TRBV19 combines with J gene TRBJ1-2. The V gene's germline CDR1 is LNHDA and CDR2 SQIVND (reference sequence). The CDR3 is made up of 14 amino acids. The CDR3 sequence: CASSQQGTYYGYTF.

This chain joins TRBV5-1 and TRBJ2-7. Germline lookup yields CDR1 SGHRS and CDR2 YFSETQ. This CDR3 contains 11 residues. CDR3 sequence: CASSDYYEQYF.

This sequence joins TRBV6-1 and TRBJ2-1. CDR3 length equals 14 residues. Per germline, CDR1 MNHNS and CDR2 SASEGT. CDR3 in amino acids: CAIQGGSFYNEQFF.

This clonotype counts as medium-sized (0.01 to 0.1%) by frequency. This chain joins TRBV11-2 and TRBJ2-4; no DNA is available, so the TRBD1 call from TCRdb remains unchecked. The germline CDR1 and CDR2 sequences are SGHAT and FQNNGV. The length of the CDR3 is 17 residues. This CDR3 is CASSLGRQGLAKNIQYF.

The chain employs TRBV3-1 and TRBJ2-1; TCRdb picks TRBD1, but there is no DNA to check that call. The CDR3 runs 16 residues. CDR1 LGHDT and CDR2 YNNKEL come from the germline V gene (reference sequence). The CDR3 spells CASSQRQGVTYNEQFF.

The chain recombines TRBV3-1 with TRBJ2-7; TCRdb selects TRBD2, and the lack of DNA leaves this call unchecked. CDR3 length: 14 amino acids. CDR1 and CDR2 from the germline V gene are LGHDT and YNNKEL (reference sequence). Here the CDR3 reads CASSPGTDGYEQYF.

The V call is TRBV7-8, the J call TRBJ2-7; with no DNA, the TCRdb D assignment of TRBD1 cannot be verified. Germline-derived CDR1 and CDR2 are SGHVS and FQNEAQ. The CDR3 length is 16 residues. CDR3 sequence: CASMRSRAGPSYEQYF.

CDR3: CASSPVPGEETQYF. V is TRBV5-1 and J is TRBJ2-5; TCRdb gives TRBD1 as the D gene, but with no DNA this cannot be confirmed. Germline V gene data show CDR1 as SGHRS and CDR2 as YFSETQ. The CDR3 extends over 14 amino acids. Full variable domain (outside the CDR3, taken from reference TRBV5-1 and TRBJ2-5): KAGVTQTPRYLIKTRGQQVTLSCSPISGHRSVSWYQQTPGQGLQFLFEYFSETQRNKGNFPGRFSGRQFSNSRSEMNVSTLELGDSALYLCASSPVPGEETQYFGPGTRLLVL.

The chain couples TRBV18 to TRBJ2-1; TCRdb's D call, TRBD1, is unchecked because there is no DNA. This CDR3 has 15 amino acids. In germline, CDR1 is KGHSH, CDR2 LQKENI. CDR3 in amino acids: CASSPRDRGHNEQFF.

Considering frequency, this clonotype is medium-sized. This rearrangement joins TRBV6-1 to TRBJ2-1; as DNA is missing, the TRBD2 call by TCRdb cannot be tested. This CDR3 is built from 16 residues. CDR1 is MNHNS, CDR2 SASEGT, per germline. This chain's CDR3 is CASSEELAGGANEQFF.

This clonotype is deemed medium-sized by its frequency. The chain is built from TRBV9 and TRBJ2-5; TCRdb picks TRBD1, but there is no DNA to check that call. The CDR3 contains 13 residues. Looked up from germline, CDR1 is SGDLS and CDR2 is YYNGEE. CDR3 protein: CASSPDSTETQYF.

The gene calls are TRBV10-2 and TRBJ2-5; TCRdb returns TRBD1, unconfirmable since there is no DNA. CDR3 length equals 13 residues. The germline V gene has CDR1 WSHSY and CDR2 SAAADI. CDR3: CASSVTGFETQYF.

The CDR3 loop is CSAPRQNTEAFF. The chain combines TRBV20-1 with TRBJ1-1. This CDR3 region has 12 residues. The germline V gene encodes CDR1 DFQATT and CDR2 SNEGSKA (reference sequence).